This TCR beta chain comes out of a study of siplizumab effects on memory and regulatory T cells. For this clone: Its antigen is not known.

Whole-study findings and limits: To unstimulated subsets, only a minor fraction of alloreactive clones could be mapped. Memory cells seemed less diverse than naive T cells, which also seemed major contributors to the alloresponse.

It was 80,000 to 100,000 TCR templates that were assayed per sample. TCRdb's table, derived via immunoSEQ multiplex PCR, lists solely in-frame clones and lacks some. The table lists roughly 110,000 clones, about 93% of them singletons. The sequence was obtained from a human donor in good health. The specimen sequenced was non-Treg CD4+ T cells sorted from blood.

CDR3 sequence reads: CSVEDLSYGYTF. As DNA, the CDR3 is TGCAGCGTTGAAGATCTGAGTTATGGCTACACCTTC. The chain carries TRBV29-1 and TRBJ1-2; D remains ambiguous. The germline gives CDR1 SQVTM, CDR2 ANQGSEA. Trimming left V 0 bases short and J 5 bases short, with 7 bases between. The length of the CDR3 is 12 residues.